The entry that follows covers one T cell receptor beta chain sequence. It has no known antigen specificity. The library was prepared using 5' RACE. Preparation of each TCR library used approximately 4,000 ng of total RNA. For each sample, cDNA was synthesized in eight separate reactions using SMARTScribe reverse transcriptase. During cDNA synthesis, template switching was used to introduce unique molecular identifiers that contained a 6-nucleotide sample barcode. Amplification of TCRalpha and TCRbeta cDNA involved two nested PCRs of about 15 and 9 cycles, and each PCR was followed by bead purification. Before amplification, the cDNA was both treated with uracil DNA-glycosylase and purified with the QIAquick PCR purification kit. The second PCR added Illumina TruSeq-compatible adapters along with sample-specific barcodes. Library quality and concentration were checked on TapeStation and Qubit, and libraries were pooled at about 5 ng each. The pooled libraries were sequenced with 2 x 100 bp reads and custom sequencing primers on an Illumina HiSeq2500 single-index Rapid Run. The paper's data handling went like this. MiGEC version 1.2.6 was used for UMI-based consensus assembly, which corrected PCR and sequencing errors. MiXCR version 2.1.1 was used for V(D)J alignment, clonotype assembly and CDR3 extraction. Gene usage, clonotype sharing and MAIT/NKT TCR abundance were normalised by analysing the top 1000, 10 000 and 20 000 clonotypes per sample. Diversity was computed as the inverse Simpson index with the vegan R package after downsampling to 27 000 UMIs. Paired Mann-Whitney U tests were applied to discordant twin pairs, and Benjamini-Hochberg correction was used for multiple testing. Through TCRdb reprocessing, the reads give one entry per CDR3 protein sequence; DNA is omitted. What appears here as the V and J calls and clone size reflects TCRdb's work, not the paper's. The record for this sample contains about 43,000 distinct CDR3 sequences. About 4.9% of the sample is held by the ten biggest clonotypes.

The data were taken from a study of monozygotic twins with inflammatory bowel disease (dated by TCRdb to 2018 to 2020). About the study as a whole: A total of 28 monozygotic twin pairs were included in the full study, comprising nine German pairs (four IBD-concordant, five IBD-discordant) and 19 IBD-discordant Danish pairs. Each individual had, on average, about 151 000 unique TCRalpha sequences and 181 000 unique TCRbeta sequences available for analysis. Within discordant pairs, disease-associated traits were sought mainly by comparing IBD patients with their genetically identical healthy co-twins. Overall study results and their limits: The results gave no support for a single strong signal or clonotype linked to IBD. Different T cell subtypes could not be distinguished in the analysis. IBD patients had lower TCRbeta repertoire diversity, measured by the inverse Simpson index, than their healthy co-twins. Differing immunosuppressive treatments among patients may have added background noise and inter-individual variability to the repertoires. Repertoire similarity did not differ between concordant and discordant twins, which could be due to limited statistical power. Compared with healthy twins, IBD patients had fewer clonotypes in common with other individuals, a difference most pronounced in patients showing signs of disease activity.

There are 15 amino acids in the CDR3, from cysteine to phenylalanine inclusive. Nucleotide data are not available. CDR1 and CDR2 (SGHNT, YENEEA) derive from the germline V gene. From each donor, a roughly 2.6 ml peripheral blood sample was collected into PAXgene tubes and stored at -80 degrees C. Without any T cell sorting, total RNA was extracted from whole blood using the PAXgene blood miRNA kit on an automated QIAcube. Deep TCRalpha and TCRbeta repertoire profiling with unique molecular barcoding was performed on peripheral blood of monozygotic twin pairs concordant or discordant for inflammatory bowel disease. Smoking habits were recorded for all twin pairs, and each individual was classified as a current, former or never smoker.

The specimen was blood. The TCR originated in a human donor with ulcerative colitis or Crohn's disease, or a healthy co-twin of an affected twin (not recorded which). Recombination linked TRBV11-3 to TRBJ1-6; TCRdb designates TRBD1, a call that cannot be tested without DNA. This receptor carries the CDR3 CASSLEPGIRSPLHF.